This entry features one T cell receptor beta chain sequence. Antigen: not known. Expressed TCRB transcripts were sequenced, since all the RNA that had been isolated was reverse transcribed. The assay was immunoSEQ multiplex PCR, and TCRdb's table has in-frame clones only and misses some. The data contain approximately 250,000 clones, 14% of them seen just once; the ten biggest clones take up about 0.024%. Germline loops: CDR1 LNHDA, CDR2 SQIVND (reference sequence). V lost 8 bases to trimming and J lost 6 bases, with 14 bases between them. This CDR3 has 13 residues. The record originates from a study of beta chain features in type 1 diabetes. Findings and limits, study-wide: Among type 1 diabetes patients, VDJ junctions had fewer insertions and more deletions.

Heparinised blood was drawn once per donor, averaging roughly 120 mL. Cell sorting via CD45RO/CCR7/CD25/CD127/CD95/CD27 was performed to obtain CD4+ naive, central memory, regulatory and stem cell-like memory cells. The sequence was collected from a woman between 40 and 55 years old in good health. Sequencing used naive CD4+ T cells from blood. The chain uses TRBV19 and TRBJ2-1; D perhaps matches TRBD1 (5 bases). CDR3: CASWARDSNEQFF. In DNA form, the CDR3 reads TGTGCCAGTTGGGCCCGAGACAGCAATGAGCAGTTCTTC.